This entry concerns a single T cell receptor beta chain. Its specificity is not known. This may come from a read error, since a much larger clone is one base off. Time point meaning: persistent/refractory GD, antithyroid drugs over 5 years with positive TRAb. The TCR library used RNA extracted from PBMCs. Relying on iRepertoire HTBI primers and Arm-PCR of CDR3 regions, the team built TCR beta libraries. As originally analysed: Samples collectively showed approximately 62 TRBV and roughly 15 TRBJ segments. TCRdb reprocessed the multiplex PCR reads via MiXCR and lists one record per CDR3 protein. The V and J calls were not made by the authors but by TCRdb's processing. This table has around 300,000 distinct CDR3 sequences, around 23% appearing once. This specimen belongs to a study of regulatory T cells in long-lasting Graves disease. Per germline, CDR1 MDHEN and CDR2 SYDVKM. The CDR3 runs 13 residues.

Study-level results: Those with persistent Graves' had less TCR diversity than newly diagnosed patients. TRBV28, TRBJ1-2 and TRBJ2-5 were favored in persistent disease.

The receptor comes from a female donor with Graves disease. The specimen comprised peripheral blood mononuclear cells (PBMCs), sampled when the disease was refractory, from a patient treated with antithyroid drugs. V usage is TRBV28 and J usage is TRBJ2-7, with unresolved D. The CDR3 DNA is TGTGCCGGCAGTTTATATCTATCCTACGAGCAGTACTTC. The encoded protein is CAGSLYLSYEQYF.